A selection of T cell receptor beta chains follows, all from one sample in a study of beta chain features in type 1 diabetes. The data were produced by immunoSEQ multiplex PCR, yet TCRdb's version contains in-frame clones alone and is incomplete. Among about 27,000 clones listed, around 54% were seen once. The sequencing input was Tregs from blood. The source is a woman younger than 35 with type 1 diabetes. The CDR3 runs from the conserved cysteine through the conserved F or W. Fields, in order: clone size, V gene, J gene, D gene, CDR3 length, CDR3 protein, CDR3 DNA. D genes are given only for firm matches. Size values are once, few and many counts, or a class for expanded clones, and some rows have none.

.	TRBV5-1	TRBJ2-3	TRBD2	17	CASSWGLAGVSADTQYF	TGCGCCAGCTCCTGGGGGTTAGCGGGAGTATCTGCAGATACGCAGTATTTT
.	TRBV7-9	TRBJ2-7	TRBD1	15	CASSRPGQSSYEQYF	TGTGCCAGCAGCCGACCGGGACAGTCCTCCTACGAGCAGTACTTC
few	TRBV20-1	TRBJ2-3	.	11	CSASREDTQYF	TGCAGTGCTAGCCGGGAAGATACGCAGTATTTT
.	TRBV7-2	TRBJ2-7	TRBD2	17	CASSLVRTSGDPYEQYF	TGTGCCAGCAGCTTAGTAAGAACTAGCGGGGACCCCTACGAGCAGTACTTC
few	TRBV30	TRBJ2-1	TRBD2	12	CAWASGYNEQFF	TGTGCCTGGGCTAGCGGATACAATGAGCAGTTCTTC
.	TRBV7-9	TRBJ1-1	.	14	CASSPTRVNTEAFF	TGTGCCAGCAGCCCAACGCGAGTGAACACTGAAGCTTTCTTT
once	TRBV28	TRBJ1-1	.	14	CASSLSAGKKEAFF	TGTGCCAGCAGTTTATCGGCAGGGAAGAAAGAAGCTTTCTTT
.	TRBV7-3	TRBJ2-1	TRBD1	15	CASSYRTGSYNEQFF	TGTGCCAGCAGCTACCGGACAGGGTCTTACAATGAGCAGTTCTTC
.	TRBV19	TRBJ1-5	.	16	CASSPSGTHSNQPQHF	TGTGCCAGTAGCCCCTCCGGGACACATAGCAATCAGCCCCAGCATTTT
once	TRBV28	TRBJ1-1	.	15	CASSLMGARGTEAFF	TGTGCCAGCAGTTTGATGGGGGCGCGGGGGACTGAAGCTTTCTTT
.	TRBV10-3	TRBJ2-3	TRBD1	16	CAISAPGQGAPYTQYF	TGTGCCATCAGTGCCCCGGGACAGGGGGCGCCTTATACGCAGTATTTT
.	TRBV28	TRBJ2-6	.	17	CASISGSGGSGANVLTF	TGTGCCAGTATATCGGGTTCTGGGGGCTCTGGGGCCAACGTCCTGACCTTC
few	TRBV28	TRBJ2-1	TRBD1	15	CASSLQDRINNEQFF	TGTGCCAGCAGTTTACAGGACAGGATAAACAATGAGCAGTTCTTC
.	TRBV15	TRBJ1-2	.	13	CATSRSGWDGYTF	TGTGCCACCAGCAGGTCCGGGTGGGATGGCTACACCTTC
.	TRBV5-5	TRBJ2-1	.	17	CASTRGSGEEGYNEQFF	TGTGCCAGCACCCGGGGGAGTGGGGAAGAAGGCTACAATGAGCAGTTCTTC
.	TRBV27	TRBJ1-2	TRBD1	14	CASSLYDRGYGYTF	TGTGCCAGCAGTTTATACGACAGGGGCTATGGCTACACCTTC
few	TRBV5-1	TRBJ2-1	.	13	CASSLTIDNEQFF	TGCGCCAGCAGCTTGACCATAGACAATGAGCAGTTCTTC
.	TRBV30	TRBJ1-2	.	13	CASSGRAAGGYTF	TGTGCCTCCTCAGGCCGAGCGGCAGGCGGCTACACCTTC
.	TRBV7-2	TRBJ1-2	.	13	CASSLGRADGYTF	TGTGCCAGCAGCTTGGGCAGGGCGGATGGCTACACCTTC
few	TRBV7-2	TRBJ2-1	TRBD2	19	CASSKPLSGRAGGVNEQFF	TGTGCCAGCAGCAAGCCCCTAAGCGGGAGGGCGGGGGGGGTCAATGAGCAGTTCTTC
.	TRBV13	TRBJ1-1	TRBD1	14	CASRRTGGKTEAFF	TGTGCCAGCAGGAGGACAGGGGGAAAGACTGAAGCTTTCTTT
.	TRBV7-3	TRBJ2-7	.	14	CASSQGAGRYEQYF	TGTGCCAGCAGCCAAGGCGCAGGGCGGTACGAGCAGTACTTC
.	TRBV5-1	TRBJ1-6	.	14	CASSFRSGDSPLHF	TGCGCCAGCAGCTTTCGGTCCGGAGATTCACCCCTCCACTTT
once	TRBV7-2	TRBJ1-1	.	13	CASSLEDSTEAFF	TGTGCCAGCAGCCTCGAGGACAGCACTGAAGCTTTCTTT
few	TRBV19	TRBJ1-5	.	16	CASSMSPRAGNQPQHF	TGTGCCAGTAGTATGTCTCCCAGGGCCGGCAATCAGCCCCAGCATTTT
.	TRBV6-5	TRBJ2-1	TRBD2	13	CASSRTSGVEQFF	TGTGCCAGCAGCCGGACTAGCGGAGTCGAGCAGTTCTTC
.	TRBV19	TRBJ2-3	.	13	CASSVQGKDTQYF	TGTGCCAGTAGTGTACAGGGAAAAGATACGCAGTATTTT
.	TRBV28	TRBJ1-2	TRBD1	17	CASSLGTGQSSIYGYTF	TGTGCCAGCAGTTTAGGTACGGGACAGTCATCGATCTATGGCTACACCTTC
.	TRBV28	TRBJ2-1	TRBD1	17	CASSSIQGTGSYNEQFF	TGTGCCAGCAGTTCAATACAGGGGACCGGATCCTACAATGAGCAGTTCTTC
few	TRBV5-4	TRBJ2-2	.	15	CASSSPGGATGELFF	TGTGCCAGCAGCTCCCCAGGAGGGGCCACCGGGGAGCTGTTTTTT
.	TRBV18	TRBJ2-1	TRBD2	16	CASSPDLGREGQEQFF	TGTGCCAGCTCACCAGATCTAGGGAGGGAGGGCCAGGAGCAGTTCTTC
once	TRBV7-2	TRBJ2-2	TRBD2	16	CASSPRLARNTGELFF	TGTGCCAGCAGCCCCAGACTAGCGCGTAACACCGGGGAGCTGTTTTTT
few	TRBV6-5	TRBJ2-5	.	14	CASSYGRNQETQYF	TGTGCCAGCAGTTACGGGAGAAACCAAGAGACCCAGTACTTC
once	TRBV5-1	TRBJ2-1	TRBD2	16	CASSLAVGREVNEQFF	TGCGCCAGCAGCTTGGCCGTAGGGCGGGAGGTAAATGAGCAGTTCTTC
.	TRBV6-5	TRBJ2-5	TRBD1	15	CASSSTRQGGETQYF	TGTGCCAGCAGTTCCACTCGACAGGGGGGAGAGACCCAGTACTTC
few	TRBV19	TRBJ1-1	TRBD1	13	CASSILQGAKAFF	TGTGCCAGTAGTATCCTACAGGGGGCAAAAGCTTTCTTT
.	TRBV6-5	TRBJ1-2	.	14	CASRRTSRDYGYTF	TGTGCCAGCAGGAGGACTTCTAGGGACTATGGCTACACCTTC
.	TRBV7-3	TRBJ2-2	TRBD1	16	CASSWTGTANTGELFF	TGTGCCAGCAGCTGGACCGGGACAGCTAACACCGGGGAGCTGTTTTTT
.	TRBV27	TRBJ1-2	TRBD1	14	CASSTQGASYGYTF	TGTGCCAGCAGTACACAGGGGGCCTCCTATGGCTACACCTTC
.	TRBV6-6	TRBJ2-2	TRBD2	16	CASSKLAGGPFGELFF	TGTGCCAGCAGTAAACTAGCGGGAGGGCCGTTCGGGGAGCTGTTTTTT
.	TRBV5-1	TRBJ2-2	.	13	CASTEGNTGELFF	TGCGCCAGCACTGAGGGGAACACCGGGGAGCTGTTTTTT
once	TRBV30	TRBJ1-4	.	13	CARDTGSREKLFF	TGTGCCCGTGACACAGGGTCAAGAGAAAAACTGTTTTTT